Listed below are T cell receptor beta chains from one sample, sequenced in a study of human T cells and chemical hapten exposure. TCRdb processed the RACE reads anew with MiXCR; each CDR3 protein has one entry. This sample has some 38,000 distinct CDR3 sequences; 8% to 10% occur once, and the top ten carry 26%. The source material was whole blood, sampled in connection with sensitization to the hapten diphenylcyclopropenone (DPC). These receptors originate from a man aged 50-60 years with alopecia areata. Some clones in this sample may be carry-over from other donors' samples. Both conserved end residues are part of each CDR3.

>TRBV9
CASSPLSGQTNTEAFF
>TRBV7-2
CASSLYALSTDTQYF
>TRBV20-1
CSARGQGRGRTEAFF
>TRBV6-2/TRBV6-3
CASNDLYGYEQYF
>TRBV28
CASRLLRAYNEQFF
>TRBV28
CASSLYHLTDTQYF
>TRBV28
CASSLSGSYNEQFF
>TRBV4-2
CASSQDYGGLAGGPSYNEQFF
>TRBV2
CASSDRGTDTQYF
>TRBV29-1
CSVSRTENYGYTF
>TRBV27
CASTGRVGHEKLFF
>TRBV20-1
CSPRAPNTGELFF
>TRBV2
CASNGGDRTDSNTEAFF
>TRBV10-3
CAITERGPTGELFF
>TRBV24-1
CATTAGPSFDTDTQYF
>TRBV5-1
CASSPPTMNTEAFF
>TRBV18
CASSPRLAEVGNEQYF
>TRBV20-1
CSATSRWGLDNEQFF
>TRBV10-1
CASSVEPRTYNSPLHF
>TRBV6-2/TRBV6-3
CASTADRGYTGELFF
>TRBV12-3/TRBV12-4
CASRDGASGRHTGELFF
>TRBV29-1
CSVEVIRGRGYGYTF
>TRBV20-1
CSASGIGTSGGNEQFF
>TRBV30
CAWRVAGPSYNEQFF
>TRBV7-9
CASSLQGTGNQPQHF
>TRBV20-1
CSARARTQNNSPLHF
>TRBV30
CAWRERTGLQTQYF
>TRBV7-2
CASSQSPGQPDNEQFF
>TRBV6-1
CASSEGQMYQETQYF
>TRBV29-1
CSVLGPPEGETQYF
>TRBV20-1
CSGPRTVTNTEAFF
>TRBV5-1
CASSLGPTSTDTQYF
>TRBV28
CASSRSGSDEQYF
>TRBV29-1
CSVATGGYGYTF
>TRBV24-1
CATSDFGTNYGYTF
>TRBV27
CASSLLGSGYGYTF
>TRBV11-2
CASSFEGTLPTGELFF
>TRBV5-1
CASSLGGTGAYYEQYF
>TRBV24-1
CATSAAPPAPSYNEQFF
>TRBV5-5
CASSLGSGSGSEQFF
>TRBV14
CASSQDPLALTDNEQFF
>TRBV24-1
CATSPGQGVNEQYF
>TRBV6-2/TRBV6-3
CASSYRDRRTGELFF
>TRBV28
CASSLSQAGRQFF
>TRBV28
CASSFSRLRQETQYF
>TRBV7-9
CASSPAGSSYEQYF
>TRBV28
CASSLAIEQFF
>TRBV29-1
CSGPNYGYTF
>TRBV29-1
CSVRKQPAEETQYF
>TRBV7-9
CASSTKDTPNTGELFF
>TRBV7-9
CASSPRDRTYEQYF
>TRBV20-1
CSAPPGAQRDEQYF
>TRBV29-1
CSVVSGIHEQFF